The source of this T cell receptor beta chain is a study of beta chain features in type 1 diabetes. Study overall: Examination covered some 99,000,000 sorted cells spanning all samples.

General observations from the study: Among all four CD4+ subsets, Type 1 diabetes patients had TCRB CDR3s that were moderately but significantly shorter.

Of note for this clone: Its antigen is not identified.

The study reverse transcribed the entire isolated RNA, so it sequenced expressed TCRB transcripts. The repertoire was sequenced with immunoSEQ multiplex PCR; TCRdb's copy has only in-frame clones and lacks some. The profile shows hundreds of thousands of clones, roughly 13% of them singletons. Sequencing was done on a sample of naive CD4+ T cells from blood. This receptor was identified in a man between 18 and 29 years old with type 1 diabetes.

The CDR3 region has the DNA TGTGCCAGCTCACCACTAGCGGGGGACACAGATACGCAGTATTTT. This codes for CASSPLAGDTDTQYF. The genes are TRBV18 and TRBJ2-3; 9 positions agree with TRBD2. CDR1 is KGHSH, CDR2 LQKENI, per germline. The CDR3 has 15 amino acids. The ends lost 1 base at V and 2 bases at J; junction bases unmatched: 1.